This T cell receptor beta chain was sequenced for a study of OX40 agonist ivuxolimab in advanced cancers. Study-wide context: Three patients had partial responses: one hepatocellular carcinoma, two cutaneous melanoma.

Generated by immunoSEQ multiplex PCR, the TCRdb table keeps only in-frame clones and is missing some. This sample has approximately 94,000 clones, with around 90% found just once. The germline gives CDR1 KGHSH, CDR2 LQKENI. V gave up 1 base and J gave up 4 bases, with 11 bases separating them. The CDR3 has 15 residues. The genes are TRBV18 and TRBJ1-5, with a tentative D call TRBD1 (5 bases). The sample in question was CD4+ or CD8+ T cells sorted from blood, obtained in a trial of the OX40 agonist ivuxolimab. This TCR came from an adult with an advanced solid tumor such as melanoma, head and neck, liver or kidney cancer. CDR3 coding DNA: TGTGCCAGCTCACCACAAGGACACGAGAATCAGCCCCAGCATTTT. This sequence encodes CASSPQGHENQPQHF.